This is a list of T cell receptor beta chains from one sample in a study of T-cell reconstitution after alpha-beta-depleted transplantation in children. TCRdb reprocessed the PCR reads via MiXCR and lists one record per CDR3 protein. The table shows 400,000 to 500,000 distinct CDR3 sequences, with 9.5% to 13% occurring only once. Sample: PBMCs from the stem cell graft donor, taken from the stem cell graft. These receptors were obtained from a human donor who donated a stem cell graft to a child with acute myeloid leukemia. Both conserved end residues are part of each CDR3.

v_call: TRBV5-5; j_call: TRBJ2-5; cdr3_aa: CASSLSLAGGQETQYF
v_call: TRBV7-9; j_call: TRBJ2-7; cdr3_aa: CASSLRGGQGYEQYF
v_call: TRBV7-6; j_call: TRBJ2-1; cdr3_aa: CASSLVFLAGLLGEQFF
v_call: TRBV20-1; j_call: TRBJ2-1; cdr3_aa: CSAMDRGAHNEQFF
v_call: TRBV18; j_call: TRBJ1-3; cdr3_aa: CASSSGTGPYGNTIYF
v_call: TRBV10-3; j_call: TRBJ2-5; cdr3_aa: CAISESGRPETQYF
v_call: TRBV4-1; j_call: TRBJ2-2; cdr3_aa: CASSQDRSATGELFF
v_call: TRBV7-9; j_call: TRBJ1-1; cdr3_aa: CASSLAPRTEAFF
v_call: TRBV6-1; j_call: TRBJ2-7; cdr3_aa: CASRPPGLEREQYF
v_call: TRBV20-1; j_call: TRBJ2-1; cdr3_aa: CSARDDGFGSEYEQFF
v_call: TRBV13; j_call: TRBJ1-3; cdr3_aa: CASSSGSGGGNTIYF
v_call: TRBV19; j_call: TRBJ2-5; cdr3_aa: CASQMTAGPQETQYF
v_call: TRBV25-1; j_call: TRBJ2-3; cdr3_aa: CASTRDEGHTQYF
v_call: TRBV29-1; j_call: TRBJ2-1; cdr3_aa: CSVGRNNEQFF
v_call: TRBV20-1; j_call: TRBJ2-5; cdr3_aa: CSARWPLAGETQYF
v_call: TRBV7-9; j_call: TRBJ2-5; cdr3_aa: CASTLIRDNQETQYF
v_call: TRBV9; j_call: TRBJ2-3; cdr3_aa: CASSVEQSTDTQYF
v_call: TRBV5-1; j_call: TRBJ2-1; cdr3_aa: CASSLDGQGSYNEQFF
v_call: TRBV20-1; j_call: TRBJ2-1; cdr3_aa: CSAEVGVTRDEQFF
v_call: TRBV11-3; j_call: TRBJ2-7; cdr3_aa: CASSPNSGSGEQYF
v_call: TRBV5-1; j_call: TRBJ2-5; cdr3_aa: CASSPPGVRLETQYF
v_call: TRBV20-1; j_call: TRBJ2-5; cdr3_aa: CSARDGAEPQETQYF
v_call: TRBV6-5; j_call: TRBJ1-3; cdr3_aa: CASSYRQSSGNTIYF
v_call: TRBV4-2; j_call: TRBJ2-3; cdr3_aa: CASSQTRDNTDTQYF
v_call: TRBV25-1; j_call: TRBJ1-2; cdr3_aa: CASSDSERVAYGYTF
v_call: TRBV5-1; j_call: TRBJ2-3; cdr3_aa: CASSLVWRATDTQYF
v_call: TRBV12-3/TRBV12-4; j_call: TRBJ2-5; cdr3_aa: CASSDLASGEETQYF